The 7 T cell receptor beta chains below were found in one sample sequenced in a study of T cell repertoires in cytomegalovirus infection. TCRdb re-called the reads with MiXCR, one entry per CDR3 protein. This sample has some 700,000 distinct CDR3 sequences, with less than 40% found just once. Input material: PBMCs. These receptors originate from a human donor in good health (CMV status not recorded). Some clones in this sample may be carry-over from other donors' samples.

In this sample, this clonotype turned up a few times. The CDR3 DNA reads TGTGCCAGCAGCTTACCCCCTGATCGGTCTAGCACAGATACGCAGTATTTT. This codes for CASSLPPDRSSTDTQYF. This chain uses TRBV7-4 with TRBJ2-3; D is uncertain. Trimming pared 2 bases from V and 0 bases from J, leaving 15 bases between. Germline V lookup: CDR1 SGHVT, CDR2 SQSDAQ. This CDR3 is 17 amino acids long.

In this sample, this clonotype turned up a few times. CDR3 DNA: TGTGCCAGCAGTCCCTCCGGGTCCAACTATGGCTACACCTTC. Translation gives CASSPSGSNYGYTF. J is TRBJ1-2 and V is TRBV5-5; no definite D call. Germline V lookup: CDR1 SGHKS, CDR2 YYEKEE (reference sequence). The CDR3 loop spans 14 amino acids. Trimming took off 5 bases at V and 2 bases at J, with 13 bases between the two ends. The full variable domain, with the rest looked up from reference TRBV5-5 and TRBJ1-2, is DAGVTQSPTHLIKTRGQQVTLRCSPISGHKSVSWYQQVLGQGPQFIFQYYEKEERGRGNFPDRFSARQFPNYSSELNVNALLLGDSALYLCASSPSGSNYGYTFGSGTRLTVV.

This clonotype was detected many times. The rearrangement links TRBV5-5 to TRBJ2-7, with 14 positions matching TRBD2. The V segment lost 4 bases and the J segment 3 bases; nucleotides outside the gene matches: 3. Germline V gene sequence: CDR1 SGHKS, CDR2 YYEKEE (reference sequence). CDR3 length: 15 amino acids. CDR3 residues: CASSRGLAGDYEQYF. CDR3 in DNA: TGTGCCAGCAGCCGGGGACTAGCGGGAGACTACGAGCAGTACTTC.

This clonotype was detected only a few times. The CDR3 sequence is CASSPGLATFVSETQYF. The CDR3 nucleotides are TGTGCCAGCAGTCCCGGACTAGCGACATTTGTATCGGAGACCCAGTACTTC. The chain combines TRBV7-2 with TRBJ2-5; 9 nucleotides align to TRBD2. Germline CDR1 SGHTA, CDR2 FQGNSA. J was trimmed by 5 bases and V by 6 bases; bases with no gene match: 16. The CDR3 totals 17 residues.

The V and J genes are TRBV20-1 and TRBJ1-1, with D maybe TRBD1 (5 bases). Trimming stripped 0 bases from V and 6 bases from J, with 23 bases between. This CDR3 has 17 residues. From germline, CDR1 is DFQATT and CDR2 SNEGSKA (reference sequence). The CDR3 here is CSARDGVAGVGVAEAFF. The CDR3 DNA sequence: TGCAGTGCTAGAGATGGGGTAGCGGGGGTGGGGGTCGCTGAAGCTTTCTTT.

This clonotype was recorded a few times. V gene TRBV10-2 combines with J gene TRBJ2-5, with TRBD2 matching over 11 bases. Trimming took 3 bases from V and 2 from J; bases not matched to a gene: 8. In germline, CDR1 is WSHSY, CDR2 SAAADI. This CDR3 contains 17 residues. CDR3 region: CASSDLASGGQQETQYF. The CDR3 nucleotides are TGCGCCAGCAGTGACCTAGCTAGCGGGGGGCAGCAAGAGACCCAGTACTTC.

The rearrangement uses TRBV3-1 and TRBJ1-1; D is possibly TRBD1 (5 bases). Trimming removed 6 bases at V and 3 bases at J, with 14 bases between. The length of the CDR3 is 14 residues. The V gene's germline CDR1 is LGHDT and CDR2 YNNKEL (reference sequence). The CDR3 protein is CASRRQPEDTEAFF. CDR3 nucleotide sequence: TGTGCCAGCAGGCGACAGCCAGAGGACACTGAAGCTTTCTTT.